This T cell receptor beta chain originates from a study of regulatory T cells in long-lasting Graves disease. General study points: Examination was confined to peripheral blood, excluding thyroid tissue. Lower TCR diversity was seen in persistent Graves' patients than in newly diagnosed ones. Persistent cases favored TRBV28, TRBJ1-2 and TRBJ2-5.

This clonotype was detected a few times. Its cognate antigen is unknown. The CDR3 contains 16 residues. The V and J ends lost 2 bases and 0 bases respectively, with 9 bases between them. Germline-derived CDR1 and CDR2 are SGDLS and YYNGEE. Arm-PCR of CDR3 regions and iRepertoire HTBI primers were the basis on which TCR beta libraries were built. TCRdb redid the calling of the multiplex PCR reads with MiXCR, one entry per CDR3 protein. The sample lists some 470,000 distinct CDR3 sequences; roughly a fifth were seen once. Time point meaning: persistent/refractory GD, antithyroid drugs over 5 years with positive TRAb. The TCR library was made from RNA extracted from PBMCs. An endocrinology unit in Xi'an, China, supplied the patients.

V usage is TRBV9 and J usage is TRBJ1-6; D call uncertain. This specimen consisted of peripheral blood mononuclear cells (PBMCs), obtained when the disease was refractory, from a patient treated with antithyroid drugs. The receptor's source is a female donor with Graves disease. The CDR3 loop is CASSVGRSSYNSPLHF. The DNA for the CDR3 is TGTGCCAGCAGCGTCGGCCGGAGCTCCTATAATTCACCCCTCCACTTT.